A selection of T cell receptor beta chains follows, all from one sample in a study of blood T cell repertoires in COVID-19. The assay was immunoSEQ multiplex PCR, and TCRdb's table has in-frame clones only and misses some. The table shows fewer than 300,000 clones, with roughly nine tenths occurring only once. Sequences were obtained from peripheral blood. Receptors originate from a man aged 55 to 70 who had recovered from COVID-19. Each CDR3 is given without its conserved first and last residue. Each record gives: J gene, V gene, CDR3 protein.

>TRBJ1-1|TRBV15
ATSSRKNTEAF
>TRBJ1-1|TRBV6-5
ASSTGLEAF
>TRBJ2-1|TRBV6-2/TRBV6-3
ASSSPRTANYNEQF
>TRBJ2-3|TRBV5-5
ASSLVASFASTDTQY
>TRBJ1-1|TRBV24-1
ATRDRGFTEAF
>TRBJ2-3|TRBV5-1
ASSLSEGTIRADTQY
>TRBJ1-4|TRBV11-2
ASSLWDRVWVDEKLF
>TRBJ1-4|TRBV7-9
ASSPSGQRANEKLF
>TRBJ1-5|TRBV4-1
ASSQDFASELRTEDSNQPQH
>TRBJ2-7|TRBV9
ASSVRTGDYEQY
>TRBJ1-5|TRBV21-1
ASSARQGAQTHDQPQH
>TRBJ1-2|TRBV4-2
ASSPPLGQGRGYT
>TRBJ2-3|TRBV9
ASSVEDWAGVGDTQY
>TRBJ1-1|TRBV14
ASSQRSITNAF
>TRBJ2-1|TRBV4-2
ASSPSGGAFNEQF
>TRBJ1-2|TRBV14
ASSPDRGPYGYT
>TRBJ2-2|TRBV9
ASRGGLNTGELF
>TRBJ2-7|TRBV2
ASRIVSYEQY
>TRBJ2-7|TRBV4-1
ASSQAGGQTYEQY
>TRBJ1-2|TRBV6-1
ASSEDIRGSRDGYT
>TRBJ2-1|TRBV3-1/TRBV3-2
ASSGAGIPYNEQF
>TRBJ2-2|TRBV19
ASSFDGTRGGELF
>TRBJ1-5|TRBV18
ASWTGGLQPQH
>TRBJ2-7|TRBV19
ASSGASGSYEQY
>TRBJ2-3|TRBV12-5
ASALQTASTDTQY
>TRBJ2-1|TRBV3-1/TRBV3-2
ASSRGSRGRLNEQF
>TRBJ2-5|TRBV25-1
ASSEPTSGQETQY
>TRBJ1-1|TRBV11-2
ASSYLRVGGEAF
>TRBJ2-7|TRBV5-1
ASSGTGYEQY
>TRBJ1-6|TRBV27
ASSPPGTGRSPLH
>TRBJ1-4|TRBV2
ASSEWFRGLNEKLF
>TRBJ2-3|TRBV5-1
ASSYQDRVVEDTQY
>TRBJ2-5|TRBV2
ASKGARETQY
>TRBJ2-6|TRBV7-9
ASSSGQGASSGANVLT
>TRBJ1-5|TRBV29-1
SVGQGNQPQH
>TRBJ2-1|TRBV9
ASSGRLAGVDNEQF
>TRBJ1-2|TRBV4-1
ASSQEGQYLYGYT
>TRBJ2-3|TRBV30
AWKGQGWDTQY
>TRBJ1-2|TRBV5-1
ASSLEGENGYT
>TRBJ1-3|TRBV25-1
ASTQGNTIY
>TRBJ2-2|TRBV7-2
ASSAGTGTGELF
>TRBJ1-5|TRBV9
ASSVTDSVRQPQH
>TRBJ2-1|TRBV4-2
ASSQNFGYGSGREQF
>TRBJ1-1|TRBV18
ATRQGKYTEAF
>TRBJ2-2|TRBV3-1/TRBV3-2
ASSQRGTGGSNTGELF